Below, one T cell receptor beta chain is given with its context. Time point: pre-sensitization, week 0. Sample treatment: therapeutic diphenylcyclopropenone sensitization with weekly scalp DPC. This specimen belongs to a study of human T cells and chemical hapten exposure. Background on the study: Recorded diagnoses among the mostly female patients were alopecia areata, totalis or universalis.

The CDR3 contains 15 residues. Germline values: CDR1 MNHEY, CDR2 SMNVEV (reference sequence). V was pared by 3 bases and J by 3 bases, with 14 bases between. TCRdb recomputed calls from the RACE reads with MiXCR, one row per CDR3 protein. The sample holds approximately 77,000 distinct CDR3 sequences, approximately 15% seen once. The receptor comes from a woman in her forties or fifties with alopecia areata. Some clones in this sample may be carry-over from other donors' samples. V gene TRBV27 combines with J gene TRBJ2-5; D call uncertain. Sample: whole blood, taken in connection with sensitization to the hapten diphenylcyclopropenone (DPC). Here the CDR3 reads CASSFISASKETQYF. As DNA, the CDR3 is TGTGCCAGCAGTTTTATATCCGCCAGTAAAGAGACCCAGTACTTC.